Each of the 20 T cell receptor beta chains below was sequenced from the same sample in a study of blood T cells in healthy people across ages. A J-beta primer mix and a sample-barcoded 5' primer were used in a second PCR of about 7 to 12 cycles. TCRdb passed the 5' RACE reads through MiXCR, listing each CDR3 protein once. The profile shows about 940,000 distinct CDR3 sequences, roughly 52% of them singletons. What was sequenced was blood. The receptors were sampled from a man aged 30-40 years in good health.

V and J are TRBV6-6 and TRBJ2-3, with a tentative D call TRBD2 (6 bases). The germline CDR1 and CDR2 sequences are MNHNY and SVGAGI (reference sequence). Trimming left V 0 bases short and J 2 bases short, with 15 bases between. The CDR3 sequence is 17 residues long. The CDR3: CASSYSPGSGPTDTQYF. The CDR3 DNA follows: TGTGCCAGCAGTTACTCCCCGGGTAGCGGACCCACAGATACGCAGTATTTT.

The chain employs TRBV2 and TRBJ2-3; no clear D. Germline loops: CDR1 SNHLY, CDR2 FYNNEI. V lost 7 bases and J 7 bases, leaving 9 bases between the germline ends. The CDR3 has 11 amino acids. CDR3 sequence: CASITSNTQYF. In DNA, the CDR3 is TGTGCCAGCATTACGTCCAATACGCAGTATTTT.

The chain joins TRBV7-9 to TRBJ1-1; no reliable D call. The germline gives CDR1 SEHNR, CDR2 FQNEAQ (reference sequence). V gave up 5 bases and J gave up 3 bases, with 16 bases separating them. This CDR3 has 15 amino acids. The CDR3, as DNA: TGTGCCAGCAGCCCCTGGCGGTGGGTGGACACTGAAGCTTTCTTT. Amino acids: CASSPWRWVDTEAFF.

A few counts support this clonotype. This rearrangement joins TRBV15 to TRBJ2-3, with 7 bases aligning to TRBD1. This CDR3 contains 15 residues. The germline V gene encodes CDR1 LNHNV and CDR2 YYDKDF (reference sequence). V shed 6 bases and J 3 bases; nucleotides not matched to a gene: 9. The CDR3 sequence: CATSSDRAITDTQYF. In DNA form, the CDR3 reads TGTGCCACCAGTTCCGACAGGGCGATTACAGATACGCAGTATTTT.

The chain joins TRBV5-1 to TRBJ1-2; possible D gene TRBD1, 6 bases. CDR3 length equals 16 residues. Trimming removed 4 bases at V and 1 base at J, with 17 bases between. CDR1 is SGHRS, CDR2 YFSETQ, per germline. The DNA for the CDR3 is TGCGCCAGCAGCCCCCTTCGACAGGAACTTAACTATGGCTACACCTTC. The encoded protein is CASSPLRQELNYGYTF.

This clonotype was observed a handful of times. This rearrangement joins TRBV5-1 to TRBJ2-7; D not resolved. The CDR3 consists of 15 residues. Trimming shortened V by 0 bases and J by 2 bases, and 12 bases separated the two germline ends. Germline values: CDR1 SGHRS, CDR2 YFSETQ. CDR3 coding DNA: TGCGCCAGCAGCTTGGCCTTCAACGGACCCTACGAGCAGTACTTC. This translates into CASSLAFNGPYEQYF.

The chain is built from TRBV7-2 and TRBJ2-2; weak D call: TRBD1 (6 bases). This CDR3 has 14 residues. Germline loops: CDR1 SGHTA, CDR2 FQGNSA. Trimming cost V 7 bases and J 5 bases, with 14 bases left between them. This chain's CDR3 is CASNQGHPTGELFF. The DNA of the CDR3 is TGTGCCAGCAACCAGGGACACCCTACCGGGGAGCTGTTTTTT.

To note about this clonotype: A much larger clone lies one base from this, so it may be a read error. The chain recombines TRBV5-1 with TRBJ2-1, with 8 bases identical to TRBD2. This CDR3 region has 14 residues. CDR1 SGHRS and CDR2 YFSETQ come from the germline V gene. The CDR3 reads CASTAGGAYNEQFF. CDR3 nucleotide sequence: TGCGCCAGCACTGCCGGGGGGGCCTATAATGAGCAGTTCTTC.

In this sample, this clonotype turned up a few times. One end of the junction fails to match germline, which may point to a read error. The chain has TRBV7-7 and TRBJ2-3; D perhaps matches TRBD1 (5 bases). Looked up from germline, CDR1 is SSHAT and CDR2 is FNYEAQ (reference sequence). The CDR3 extends over 15 amino acids. The CDR3 nucleotides are TGTGCTAGCAGCTTAGGGGTTGCAGGGCAAGATACGCAGTATTTT. This translates into CASSLGVAGQDTQYF.

The rearrangement links TRBV28 to TRBJ2-4; the D is unclear. V was cut by 6 bases and J by 1 base, with 19 bases left in between. From germline, CDR1 is MDHEN and CDR2 SYDVKM. CDR3 size: 17 residues. In DNA form, the CDR3 reads TGTGCCAGCAGCCCTCTAGGACCGCTTTCGGCCAAAAACATTCAGTACTTC. This gives the protein CASSPLGPLSAKNIQYF.

This clonotype appeared a few times. V usage is TRBV7-2 and J usage is TRBJ2-7; 9 bases line up with TRBD1. The germline V gene encodes CDR1 SGHTA and CDR2 FQGNSA. CDR3 size: 13 residues. The V gene end was trimmed by 4 bases and the J gene end by 6 bases; junction bases not matched to a gene: 4. The CDR3 protein is CASSYTGGGEQYF. Written as DNA, the CDR3 is TGTGCCAGCAGCTATACAGGGGGCGGCGAGCAGTACTTC.

The chain employs TRBV20-1 and TRBJ1-2, with unresolved D. V gave up 0 bases and J gave up 8 bases, with 16 bases separating them. Germline V CDR1 and CDR2: DFQATT, SNEGSKA (reference sequence). The CDR3 sequence is 14 residues long. CDR3 protein: CSARESSTLGGYTF. The CDR3 nucleotides are TGCAGTGCTAGAGAGAGCAGCACGCTTGGGGGCTACACCTTC.

The chain carries TRBV4-1 and TRBJ2-3; either TRBD1 or TRBD2 may supply D (5 bases each). The germline V and J ends were trimmed by 4 bases and 1 base, with 15 bases remaining between them. This CDR3 is 16 amino acids long. Germline V gives CDR1 MGHRA, CDR2 YSYEKL. CDR3 bases: TGCGCCAGCAGCCCGTCTCCCGGGGCGGGCACAGATACGCAGTATTTT. Protein: CASSPSPGAGTDTQYF.

This clonotype was seen a few times. This chain joins TRBV7-9 and TRBJ2-6, with D hard to call. The CDR3 runs 14 residues. Germline V gene sequence: CDR1 SEHNR, CDR2 FQNEAQ (reference sequence). V gave up 1 base and J gave up 12 bases, with 13 bases separating them. The CDR3 reads CASSLGTIDGVLTF. The CDR3 DNA follows: TGTGCCAGCAGCTTAGGGACCATAGATGGCGTCCTGACTTTC.

The chain links TRBV4-1 to TRBJ2-7, with D perhaps matching TRBD1 (5 bases). This CDR3 has 15 amino acids. The germline V and J ends were trimmed by 2 bases and 3 bases, with 14 bases remaining between them. The germline gives CDR1 MGHRA, CDR2 YSYEKL. CDR3 sequence reads: CASSQQDTANYEQYF. The DNA of the CDR3 is TGCGCCAGCAGCCAACAGGACACTGCCAACTACGAGCAGTACTTC.

The CDR3 here is CVGGLGKTDTQYF. The CDR3 nucleotides read TGTGTCGGGGGGCTCGGGAAGACAGATACGCAGTATTTT. The V and J genes are TRBV7-8 and TRBJ2-3; D might be TRBD2 (7 bases). The CDR3 length is 13 residues. The V gene's germline CDR1 is SGHVS and CDR2 FQNEAQ.

This rearrangement joins TRBV2 to TRBJ2-4, with 12 bases aligning to TRBD2. With V trimmed by 6 bases and J by 13 bases, 13 bases remained unmatched. CDR3 size: 15 residues. CDR1 is SNHLY and CDR2 is FYNNEI in the germline V gene. CDR3: CASSDGLAGTLGQYF. The CDR3 bases are TGTGCCAGCAGCGATGGACTAGCGGGGACCCTAGGGCAGTACTTC.

This chain links TRBV9 with TRBJ2-3, with 8 bases identical to TRBD2. From germline, CDR1 is SGDLS and CDR2 YYNGEE. The CDR3 runs to 18 residues. Trimming took 0 bases from V and 4 from J; bases not matched to a gene: 13. The CDR3 sequence is CASSVGEGRGGQADTQYF. The CDR3, as DNA: TGTGCCAGCAGCGTAGGGGAAGGTCGGGGGGGCCAGGCAGATACGCAGTATTTT. Full variable domain (remainder filled in from reference TRBV9 and TRBJ2-3): DSGVTQTPKHLITATGQRVTLRCSPRSGDLSVYWYQQSLDQGLQFLIQYYNGEERAKGNILERFSAQQFPDLHSELNLSSLELGDSALYFCASSVGEGRGGQADTQYFGPGTRLTVL.

This clonotype came up a few times. V usage is TRBV28 and J usage is TRBJ1-2; D remains unclear. From germline, CDR1 is MDHEN and CDR2 SYDVKM. The CDR3 totals 14 residues. The V end was cut by 4 bases, the J end by 1 base, with 10 bases between. This CDR3 reads CASSSRQINYGYTF. CDR3 nucleotide sequence: TGTGCCAGCAGTTCCCGACAAATTAACTATGGCTACACCTTC.

This clonotype appeared a few times. V and J are TRBV20-1 and TRBJ2-5; TRBD2 agrees at 11 bases. Germline CDR1 and CDR2: DFQATT and SNEGSKA (reference sequence). With V trimmed by 5 bases and J by 9 bases, 14 bases remained unmatched. CDR3 length equals 15 residues. CDR3 nucleotide sequence: TGCAGTGCTCGATCCGGACTAGCGGGCCAGTCGTCCCAGTACTTC. Translation: CSARSGLAGQSSQYF.